The rows below give T cell receptor beta chains drawn from one sample of a study of blood T cell repertoires in COVID-19. Here immunoSEQ multiplex PCR was the method, and the copy in TCRdb shows in-frame clones only, minus some. The sample has around 100,000 clones; under 90% are singletons. Sequenced material: peripheral blood. The source is a human donor in a cohort sampled during active or convalescent COVID-19. The CDR3 runs from the conserved cysteine through the conserved F or W. D genes are given only for firm matches. Not all rows give a size; the values are once, few, many and, for expanded clones, a class.

14	TRBV28	TRBJ1-4	.	TRBD1	CASSLGQGNEKLFF	TGTGCCAGCAGTTTAGGACAGGGGAATGAAAAACTGTTTTTT
17	TRBV25-1	TRBJ2-6	few	TRBD1	CASSIRDRGSGANVLTF	TGTGCCAGCAGTATCCGGGACAGGGGTTCTGGGGCCAACGTCCTGACTTTC
14	TRBV2	TRBJ1-4	.	TRBD1	CASSLGTVNEKLFF	TGTGCCAGCAGTCTCGGGACAGTTAATGAAAAACTGTTTTTT
14	TRBV18	TRBJ2-1	.	TRBD2	CASSPSGGSYEQFF	TGTGCCAGCTCACCCAGCGGGGGGTCTTATGAGCAGTTCTTC
14	TRBV11-2	TRBJ1-4	.	.	CASSLASGNEKLFF	TGTGCCAGCAGCTTAGCTTCAGGGAATGAAAAACTGTTTTTT
13	TRBV29-1	TRBJ1-1	few	.	CSSRRGRGTEAFF	TGCAGCTCACGACGGGGGAGGGGCACTGAAGCTTTCTTT
15	TRBV19	TRBJ1-1	.	.	CASRGGNVWDTEAFF	TGTGCCAGTAGGGGGGGGAACGTGTGGGACACTGAAGCTTTCTTT
12	TRBV5-1	TRBJ1-1	.	.	CASSLAGERAFF	TGCGCCAGCAGCTTGGCGGGTGAAAGAGCTTTCTTT
13	TRBV28	TRBJ2-5	few	.	CASRDRFQETQYF	TGTGCCAGCAGGGACAGATTCCAAGAGACCCAGTACTTC
13	TRBV10-3	TRBJ1-1	few	.	CAISDWGVAEAFF	TGTGCCATCAGTGATTGGGGGGTGGCTGAAGCTTTCTTT
13	TRBV6-2/TRBV6-3	TRBJ1-3	many	TRBD1	CASSYSIGTAVYF	TGTGCCAGCAGTTACTCGATCGGGACAGCGGTATATTTT
15	TRBV7-9	TRBJ2-2	.	.	CASSLRQGGTGELFF	TGTGCCAGCAGCTTACGGCAGGGTGGCACCGGGGAGCTGTTTTTT
14	TRBV21-1	TRBJ1-5	.	.	CASPCGQADQPQHF	TGTGCCAGCCCCTGCGGGCAGGCTGATCAGCCCCAGCATTTT
12	TRBV9	TRBJ2-3	.	.	CASSPLADTQYF	TGTGCCAGCAGCCCCCTAGCAGATACGCAGTATTTT
15	TRBV7-2	TRBJ2-3	.	TRBD2	CASSSGLPNADTQYF	TGTGCCAGCAGCTCGGGACTACCGAACGCAGATACGCAGTATTTT
15	TRBV7-6	TRBJ1-1	.	.	CASSLAGPGDTEAFF	TGTGCCAGCAGCTTAGCAGGGCCAGGGGACACTGAAGCTTTCTTT
19	TRBV4-3	TRBJ2-3	.	.	CAPSQEAPGGWGASDTQYF	TGCGCCCCCAGCCAAGAAGCCCCCGGGGGGTGGGGGGCCTCAGATACGCAGTATTTT
14	TRBV11-3	TRBJ1-2	.	TRBD1	CASSPRQGNYGYTF	TGTGCCAGCAGCCCACGACAGGGGAACTATGGCTACACCTTC
17	TRBV6-1	TRBJ1-3	.	TRBD1	CASSDWRQGAKGNTIYF	TGTGCCAGCAGTGACTGGAGACAGGGGGCGAAGGGAAACACCATATATTTT
15	TRBV29-1	TRBJ2-2	.	TRBD2	CSVRSRGGNTGELFF	TGCAGCGTCAGAAGTCGGGGGGGGAACACCGGGGAGCTGTTTTTT
14	TRBV27	TRBJ2-2	.	.	CASSLAGADGELFF	TGTGCCAGCAGTTTGGCAGGGGCGGACGGGGAGCTGTTTTTT
18	TRBV28	TRBJ2-7	.	TRBD2	CASSARETSGSYSYEQYF	TGTGCCAGCAGCGCAAGGGAGACTAGCGGGTCCTACTCCTACGAGCAGTACTTC
14	TRBV10-1	TRBJ2-2	.	TRBD2	CATPRLAETGELFF	TGCGCCACCCCCCGGCTAGCGGAGACCGGGGAGCTGTTTTTT
16	TRBV18	TRBJ1-3	.	.	CASSPPSGVRGNTIYF	TGTGCCAGCTCACCACCCTCGGGGGTGCGTGGAAACACCATATATTTT
13	TRBV10-1	TRBJ1-1	.	.	CASSPGRMTEAFF	TGCGCCAGCAGCCCGGGAAGGATGACTGAAGCTTTCTTT
16	TRBV29-1	TRBJ2-1	.	TRBD1	CSVEDSGQGAANEQFF	TGCAGCGTTGAAGATAGCGGACAGGGGGCTGCGAATGAGCAGTTCTTC
13	TRBV9	TRBJ2-7	.	.	CASSVRVGYEQYF	TGTGCCAGCAGCGTGAGGGTTGGGTACGAGCAGTACTTC
14	TRBV19	TRBJ1-2	.	.	CASSAQAGNYGYTF	TGTGCCAGTAGTGCACAGGCGGGAAACTATGGCTACACCTTC